This TCR beta chain came from a study of blood T cells in healthy people across ages. This CDR3 is 14 amino acids long. Germline assignment: CDR1 DFQATT and CDR2 SNEGSKA (reference sequence). A J-beta primer mix and a sample-barcoded 5' primer were used in a second PCR of about 6 to 12 cycles. MiXCR was run by TCRdb on the 5' RACE reads, yielding one entry per CDR3 protein. This table holds 800,000 to 1,000,000 distinct CDR3 sequences, roughly 48% found once. In regard to this clonotype: A junction end diverges from the germline sequence, so it may reflect a read error.

This chain uses TRBV20-1 with TRBJ2-7; TRBD1 might be the D (6 bases). The sequence derives from a young man in good health. The material sequenced was blood. CDR3 protein: CSARDDRLPYEQYF. For the CDR3, the DNA is TGTAGTGCTAGAGATGACAGGCTTCCCTACGAGCAGTACTTC.